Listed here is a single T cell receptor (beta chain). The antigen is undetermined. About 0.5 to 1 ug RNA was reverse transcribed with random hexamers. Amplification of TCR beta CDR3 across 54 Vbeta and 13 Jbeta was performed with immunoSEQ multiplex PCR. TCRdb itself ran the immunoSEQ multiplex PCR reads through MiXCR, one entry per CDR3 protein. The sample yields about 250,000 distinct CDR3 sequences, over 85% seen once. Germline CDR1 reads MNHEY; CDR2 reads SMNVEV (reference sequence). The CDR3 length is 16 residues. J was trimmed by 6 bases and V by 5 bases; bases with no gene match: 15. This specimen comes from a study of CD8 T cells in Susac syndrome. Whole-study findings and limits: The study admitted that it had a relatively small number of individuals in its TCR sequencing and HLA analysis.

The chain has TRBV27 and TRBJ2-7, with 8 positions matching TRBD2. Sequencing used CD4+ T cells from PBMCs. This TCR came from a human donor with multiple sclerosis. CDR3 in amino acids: CASSRTPGGSNGEQYF. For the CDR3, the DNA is TGTGCCAGCAGTCGAACCCCGGGGGGGAGCAATGGCGAGCAGTACTTC.